The source of this T cell receptor (beta chain) is a study of T-cell memory formation after mild COVID-19. For the study at large: In these data, TCR clusters were largely donor specific.

V shed 5 bases, J shed 5 bases, and the junction held 10 bases outside the gene matches. The germline V gene has CDR1 MNHEY and CDR2 SMNVEV (reference sequence). CDR3 length equals 17 residues. At least ten counts were recorded for this clonotype. TCRdb reprocessed the 5' RACE reads via MiXCR and lists one record per CDR3 protein. The profile shows 350,000 to 500,000 distinct CDR3 sequences, 23% of them singletons. The sequenced material came from PBMCs or a T cell subset sorted from them (not recorded which). This clonotype was obtained from an adult woman who had mild COVID-19 (a few samples of this study predate the infection). Cell type and time point are not known. The rearrangement links TRBV27 to TRBJ2-7, with 15 bases that match TRBD2. CDR3 in amino acids: CASSLGLAGGSGNEQYF. The CDR3 DNA sequence: TGTGCCAGCAGTCTCGGACTAGCGGGAGGGAGTGGGAACGAGCAGTACTTC.